The following is a T cell receptor (beta chain) sequence with its context. In the authors' workflow: By means of reference gene primer amplification, nucleated cell counts were estimated. Generated by immunoSEQ multiplex PCR, the TCRdb table keeps only in-frame clones and is missing some. V and J calls and clone size are copied from that table; D and trimming were computed from the DNA. The table includes about 89,000 clones, 55% to 75% detected once. This specimen belongs to a study of blood T cell repertoires in COVID-19. Study at large: The study drew acute and convalescent COVID-19 samples from the United States, Italy and Spain. PBMCs, B-cell-depleted T cells, or T cells provided the cDNA or gDNA that made up the material.

The clonotype comes from a woman aged 80 or over with acute or convalescent COVID-19. Sequenced sample: peripheral blood.

CDR3 region: CASSRQGRQPQHF. The DNA for the CDR3 is TGTGCCAGCAGTCGACAGGGCCGTCAGCCCCAGCATTTT. The gene calls are TRBV6-5 and TRBJ1-5, with TRBD1 matching over 7 bases. V lost 5 bases, J lost 6 bases, and 4 bases stayed unmatched. The CDR3 extends over 13 amino acids. Germline loops: CDR1 MNHEY, CDR2 SVGAGI.